Listed here are 28 T cell receptor beta chains from one sample, sequenced in a study of blood T cell repertoires in COVID-19. The repertoire was sequenced with immunoSEQ multiplex PCR; TCRdb's copy has only in-frame clones and lacks some. The sample contains over 150,000 clones, 70% to 90% of which appear only once. The specimen sequenced was peripheral blood. The receptors here all came from a man aged 35 to 55 with acute or convalescent COVID-19.

The V gene is TRBV28, the J gene TRBJ1-2, with 8 bases fitting TRBD1. CDR1 is MDHEN, CDR2 SYDVKM, per germline. CDR3 length: 14 residues. The junction had 5 bases not matched to a gene; V was cut back by 3 bases and J by 5 bases. The CDR3 here is CASSLRTGTYGYTF. The CDR3 DNA sequence: TGTGCCAGCAGTTTGCGGACAGGGACGTATGGCTACACCTTC.

The CDR3 protein is CASSQADEQFF. CDR3 in DNA: TGTGCCAGCAGCCAAGCGGATGAGCAGTTCTTC. The rearrangement uses TRBV3-1 (or the pseudogene TRBV3-2) and TRBJ2-1; D remains unclear. The V and J ends lost 1 base and 8 bases respectively, with 3 bases between them. CDR1 and CDR2 from the germline V gene are LGHDT and YNNKEL (reference sequence). The length of the CDR3 is 11 residues.

This chain joins TRBV5-6 and TRBJ2-2; D remains ambiguous. V gave up 2 bases and J gave up 7 bases, with 6 bases separating them. Germline V gene sequence: CDR1 SGHDT, CDR2 YYEEEE. This CDR3 is 12 amino acids long. In nucleotides, the CDR3 is TGTGCCAGCAGCTTAGTTAGCGGGGAGCTGTTTTTT. Translation: CASSLVSGELFF.

This sequence joins TRBV19 and TRBJ1-2; D possibly corresponds to TRBD1 (6 bases). This CDR3 has 15 amino acids. Trimming shortened V by 9 bases and J by 4 bases, and 21 bases separated the two germline ends. In germline, CDR1 is LNHDA, CDR2 SQIVND (reference sequence). CDR3 nucleotide sequence: TGTGCCAGCACCCCCGCGGGGGGGGCGGGCTATGGCTACACCTTC. This sequence encodes CASTPAGGAGYGYTF. Full variable domain (outside the CDR3, taken from reference TRBV19 and TRBJ1-2): DGGITQSPKYLFRKEGQNVTLSCEQNLNHDAMYWYRQDPGQGLRLIYYSQIVNDFQKGDIAEGYSVSREKKESFPLTVTSAQKNPTAFYLCASTPAGGAGYGYTFGSGTRLTVV.

Written as DNA, the CDR3 is TGCGCCAGCAGCGGAGTTGACCTAGTCACCTACAATGAGCAGTTCTTC. Translated, it gives CASSGVDLVTYNEQFF. The chain links TRBV4-1 to TRBJ2-1, with no clear D. This CDR3 has 16 residues. From germline, CDR1 is MGHRA and CDR2 YSYEKL. V was pared by 5 bases and J by 2 bases, with 16 bases between.

The genes are TRBV6-4 and TRBJ1-6, with D unresolved. This CDR3 has 15 residues. Germline V lookup: CDR1 MRHNA, CDR2 SNTAGT. Trimming cost V 5 bases and J 0 bases, with 8 bases left between them. The CDR3 protein is CASSPVSSYNSPLHF. CDR3 bases: TGTGCCAGCAGTCCAGTCAGCTCCTATAATTCACCCCTCCACTTT.

The rearrangement uses TRBV3-1 (or the pseudogene TRBV3-2) and TRBJ2-5; unclear D gene. V shed 5 bases and J shed 3 bases, with 4 bases lying between them. The CDR3 spans 11 residues. Germline CDR1 reads LGHDT; CDR2 reads YNNKEL (reference sequence). The CDR3 protein is CASSGKETQYF. CDR3 coding DNA: TGTGCCAGCAGCGGCAAAGAGACCCAGTACTTC.

The chain employs TRBV3-1 (or the pseudogene TRBV3-2) and TRBJ1-1; D call uncertain. CDR3 length equals 14 residues. Trimming cost V 4 bases and J 7 bases, with 16 bases left between them. The germline V gene encodes CDR1 LGHDT and CDR2 YNNKEL (reference sequence). CDR3 residues: CASSPRSGSGEAFF. Written as DNA, the CDR3 is TGTGCCAGCAGCCCCCGTTCGGGGTCAGGTGAAGCTTTCTTT.

This sequence joins TRBV5-1 and TRBJ1-4; a weak D match, TRBD1 (6 bases). Germline CDR1 and CDR2: SGHRS and YFSETQ. The CDR3 runs 15 residues. V was shortened by 2 bases and J by 4 bases, with 12 bases between the two germline ends. The DNA of the CDR3 is TGCGCCAGCAGCTTACAACAGGGAAGTAATGAAAAACTGTTTTTT. This gives the protein CASSLQQGSNEKLFF. Full variable domain (outside the CDR3, taken from reference TRBV5-1 and TRBJ1-4): KAGVTQTPRYLIKTRGQQVTLSCSPISGHRSVSWYQQTPGQGLQFLFEYFSETQRNKGNFPGRFSGRQFSNSRSEMNVSTLELGDSALYLCASSLQQGSNEKLFFGSGTQLSVL.

The chain has TRBV30 and TRBJ1-6; 7 positions match TRBD1. Per the germline V gene, CDR1 is GTSNPN and CDR2 is SVGIG (reference sequence). With V trimmed by 0 bases and J by 3 bases, 5 bases remained unmatched. This CDR3 spans 16 amino acids. In DNA, the CDR3 is TGTGCCTGGAGTGTGCCCAGGGGGGACTATAATTCACCCCTCCACTTT. It yields the protein CAWSVPRGDYNSPLHF.

V is TRBV5-1 and J is TRBJ2-7; weak D call: TRBD2 (7 bases). This CDR3 is built from 17 residues. Per germline, CDR1 SGHRS and CDR2 YFSETQ. V lost 4 bases and J lost 0, with 20 bases in between. The CDR3 loop reads CASSLEAGASYSYEQYF. The CDR3 nucleotides are TGCGCCAGCAGCCTAGAGGCGGGGGCCTCGTACTCCTACGAGCAGTACTTC.

This rearrangement joins TRBV20-1 to TRBJ2-7, with 7 nucleotides matching TRBD2. The trim removed 3 bases at V and 1 base at J, leaving 6 bases unmatched. CDR1 and CDR2 from the germline V gene are DFQATT and SNEGSKA (reference sequence). This CDR3 region has 14 residues. Here the CDR3 DNA reads TGCAGTGCTAGTGGGACTACCCAATCCTACGAGCAGTACTTC. Translating gives CSASGTTQSYEQYF.

V gene TRBV6-5 combines with J gene TRBJ1-6, with 9 bases aligning to TRBD1. The CDR3 totals 13 residues. Germline trimming cut 8 bases from V and 8 bases from J; bases unmatched to any gene: 4. From germline, CDR1 is MNHEY and CDR2 SVGAGI. The CDR3 coding sequence is TGTGCCAGCGGGGACAGGGCTTATTCACCCCTCCACTTT. Its protein is CASGDRAYSPLHF.

The chain combines TRBV9 with TRBJ2-5; TRBD1 might be the D (8 bases). The CDR3 is made up of 16 amino acids. Germline V gives CDR1 SGDLS, CDR2 YYNGEE. V lost 3 bases, J lost 2 bases, and 17 bases lay in between. The CDR3 region is CASSAGQGGQQETQYF. CDR3 nucleotide sequence: TGTGCCAGCAGCGCCGGACAGGGAGGGCAACAAGAGACCCAGTACTTC.

This clone came up once. V is TRBV3-1 (or the pseudogene TRBV3-2) and J is TRBJ1-1, with TRBD1 identical over 10 bases. The V gene end was trimmed by 0 bases and the J gene end by 12 bases; junction bases not matched to a gene: 10. CDR3 length equals 15 residues. From germline, CDR1 is LGHDT and CDR2 YNNKEL (reference sequence). The CDR3 DNA follows: TGTGCCAGCAGCCAAGAGGGACAGGGGTTTTCTAAATCTTTCTTT. Translation gives CASSQEGQGFSKSFF.

The chain has TRBV19 and TRBJ2-3; D is perhaps TRBD2 (6 bases). The germline CDR1 and CDR2 sequences are LNHDA and SQIVND (reference sequence). Between the trimmed V and J ends, which lost 1 base and 4 bases, there was a span of 9 bases. This CDR3 has 14 amino acids. The CDR3 sequence is CASSIGGGPDTQYF. CDR3 in DNA: TGTGCCAGTAGTATAGGGGGAGGACCAGATACGCAGTATTTT.

The genes are TRBV5-1 and TRBJ1-4, with 8 bases that match TRBD1. The CDR3 totals 15 residues. J was trimmed by 7 bases and V by 1 base; bases with no gene match: 6. CDR1 and CDR2 (germline): SGHRS, YFSETQ. The CDR3 nucleotides are TGCGCCAGCAGCTTGATGGGGGGGACAGGTGAAAAACTGTTTTTT. Translation gives CASSLMGGTGEKLFF.

The table lists this clone with a few counts. The chain employs TRBV9 and TRBJ1-1; tentative D call: TRBD1 (6 bases). Germline V gives CDR1 SGDLS, CDR2 YYNGEE. The CDR3 covers 13 residues. Trimming shortened V by 4 bases and J by 3 bases, and 10 bases separated the two germline ends. CDR3 DNA sequence: TGTGCCAGCAGCCCGACAGGCTACACTGAAGCTTTCTTT. Protein: CASSPTGYTEAFF.

The chain joins TRBV19 to TRBJ1-5; no definite D call. This CDR3 is built from 14 residues. Per the germline V gene, CDR1 is LNHDA and CDR2 is SQIVND (reference sequence). V lost 10 bases and J lost 0, with 13 bases in between. CDR3: CATSREDSNQPQHF. CDR3 DNA: TGTGCCACCTCCCGGGAAGATAGCAATCAGCCCCAGCATTTT.

This sequence joins TRBV27 and TRBJ2-7, with D tentatively TRBD1 (6 bases). The CDR3 is 15 amino acids. Trimming took off 1 base at V and 6 bases at J, with 16 bases between the two ends. CDR1 MNHEY and CDR2 SMNVEV come from the germline V gene (reference sequence). CDR3 in amino acids: CASSLYRGTGSEQYF. The CDR3, as DNA: TGTGCCAGCAGTTTATATAGGGGGACGGGTAGCGAGCAGTACTTC.

The chain has TRBV4-1 and TRBJ1-3; tentative D call: TRBD1 (6 bases). Trimming shortened V by 4 bases and J by 4 bases, and 26 bases separated the two germline ends. The CDR3 sequence is 19 residues long. Germline values: CDR1 MGHRA, CDR2 YSYEKL. In nucleotides, the CDR3 is TGCGCCAGCAGCCCCCGGCAGGGGCCGATGTACACATACGGAAACACCATATATTTT. Encoded protein: CASSPRQGPMYTYGNTIYF.

The rearrangement uses TRBV6-6 and TRBJ1-1; no firm D call. CDR1 MNHNY and CDR2 SVGAGI come from the germline V gene (reference sequence). The CDR3 covers 15 residues. V was shortened by 1 base and J by 1 base, with 10 bases between the two germline ends. The CDR3 is CASSYLGLGNTEAFF. The CDR3 DNA follows: TGTGCCAGCAGTTACTTGGGCTTGGGGAACACTGAAGCTTTCTTT.

The CDR3 bases are TGCGCCAGCAGCATCGGGAGGGGAGATCAGCCCCAGCATTTT. It encodes CASSIGRGDQPQHF. J is TRBJ1-5 and V is TRBV5-1; D is possibly TRBD1 (5 bases). V lost 4 bases and J lost 5, with 13 bases in between. CDR3 length equals 14 residues. Germline V CDR1 and CDR2: SGHRS, YFSETQ.

This clone has a handful of counts. The sample contains more than one DNA sequence encoding this CDR3. This rearrangement joins TRBV7-2 to TRBJ1-5; 7 bases fit TRBD1. The CDR3 loop spans 14 amino acids. V dropped 3 bases and J dropped 2; count of bases not matched to a gene: 1. Looked up from germline, CDR1 is SGHTA and CDR2 is FQGNSA. The CDR3 DNA is TGTGCCAGCAGCTTTACAGGGGGCAATCAGCCCCAGCATTTT. This encodes CASSFTGGNQPQHF.

The V gene is TRBV7-2, the J gene TRBJ1-2, with unresolved D. CDR3 length: 15 residues. Trimming stripped 0 bases from V and 3 bases from J, with 11 bases between. Germline V gene data show CDR1 as SGHTA and CDR2 as FQGNSA. CDR3 protein: CASSLAQVDYYGYTF. As DNA, the CDR3 is TGTGCCAGCAGCTTAGCGCAGGTGGATTACTATGGCTACACCTTC.

A single count supports this clone. The rearrangement uses TRBV21-1 and TRBJ2-3; TRBD2 is the table's D call and was not checked against the DNA. TRBV21-1 is noted as a pseudogene. This CDR3 has 18 amino acids. The CDR3 is CASSKGKLASEKIDTQYF. CDR3 nucleotide sequence: TGTGCCAGCAGCAAAGGGAAGCTGGCTAGCGAAAAAATAGATACGCAGTATTTT.

The V and J genes are TRBV2 and TRBJ2-1, with 9 positions matching TRBD2. The germline CDR1 and CDR2 sequences are SNHLY and FYNNEI. Trimming took 4 bases from V and 8 from J; bases not matched to a gene: 6. CDR3 length: 14 amino acids. CDR3 bases: TGTGCCAGCAGTGTGGGGACTAGCATCGATGAGCAGTTCTTC. As protein: CASSVGTSIDEQFF.

The chain recombines TRBV6-4 with TRBJ2-1; 8 bases agree with TRBD2. Germline CDR1 reads MRHNA; CDR2 reads SNTAGT. CDR3 length equals 16 residues. V lost 3 bases to trimming and J lost 4 bases; unmatched junction nucleotides: 8. This chain's CDR3 is CASSEESSGAYNEQFF. CDR3 sequence (DNA): TGTGCCAGCAGTGAAGAGAGTAGCGGGGCATACAATGAGCAGTTCTTC.